The clone carrying this T cell receptor (beta chain) turned up a few times. Its antigen is unidentified. Using a J-beta primer mix together with a sample-barcoded 5' primer, a second PCR was run for roughly 6 to 12 cycles. Each cDNA molecule was tagged by a template-switch adaptor that had 12 random nucleotides. TCRdb recomputed calls from the 5' RACE reads with MiXCR, one row per CDR3 protein. The sample yields about 1.4 million distinct CDR3 sequences, approximately 63% seen once. The data were taken from a study of blood T cells in healthy people across ages. General study findings and limits: Older age coincided with a roughly linear decline in TCR beta diversity per million T cells.

The CDR3 is 13 amino acids. In germline, CDR1 is MNHNS, CDR2 SASEGT. J was trimmed by 4 bases and V by 4 bases; bases with no gene match: 1. This receptor was obtained from a man between 18 and 35 years old in good health. Sequencing was performed on blood. The chain employs TRBV6-1 and TRBJ1-1; 9 nucleotides line up with TRBD1. CDR3 protein: CASSGTGVTEAFF. CDR3 coding DNA: TGTGCCAGCAGTGGGACAGGGGTCACTGAAGCTTTCTTT.